The T cell receptor (beta chain) described here comes from a study of cytomegalovirus exposure and HLA in healthy donors (dated by TCRdb to 2016 to 2017). Regarding the study in general: An earlier analysis of under 600 of the donors reported 276 Gb of sequence data and 117 million unique TCR beta sequences from about 180 million T cells. An early release that covered 500 to 800 HLA-typed donors contained approximately 320 gigabases of sequencing data and around 85 million unique TCR sequences. The genetic ancestry cluster associated with self-reported Caucasian donors included around 76% of the approximately 430 genotyped donors. The study aimed to test whether signatures of past pathogen exposure could be identified by cataloging public T cell receptors. The T cell repertoires of 666 subjects were profiled by immunosequencing and related to cytomegalovirus serostatus. Along with the approximately 700-subject first cohort, a separate validation cohort of over a hundred different subjects was used. The study combined high-throughput TCR immunosequencing, statistical association of individual TCRs with disease status, and machine learning to predict cytomegalovirus infection status. In a later analysis, previously published TCR beta repertoires from more than 500 donors were re-analyzed and high-resolution HLA genotyping was added so that TCR occurrence patterns could be studied. Rather than drawing on any new phenotypic data, the later analysis identified candidate immune exposures from TCR beta sequences and the way those sequences occurred across donors. In an earlier analysis of several hundred of the donors, high-throughput TCR beta sequencing was used to judge whether each TCR beta V gene segment behaved as functional or pseudogenic. Donor age, sex, ethnicity and CMV serostatus were compiled together with the repertoire data. A later genetic analysis took genome-wide SNP genotypes for about 60% of the roughly 670 donors and used that subset as a discovery cohort. Every repertoire in the discovery cohort had been generated on one and the same sequencing platform. HLA typing included class I and class II loci at four-digit resolution. Typing coverage varied by locus: 629-630 donors for A, B, C, DRB1 and DQB1; approximately 500 for DQA1; 606 for DPA1; roughly 450 for DPB1. Because of strong linkage in the cohort, five DR-DQ haplotypes were treated as single units for association and clustering. Among roughly 400 genotyped donors of the cohort, an average of around 240,000 unique TCR beta nucleotide sequences were sequenced per donor, around 18% of them non-productive.

In total, approximately 700 healthy bone marrow donors made up the cohort. All cohort members were sampled while nominally healthy, although unrecorded immune exposures were likely present. The donor was CMV seronegative and was included in the group of over 300 seronegative cohort members. Every donor gave a peripheral blood sample, and the peripheral blood mononuclear cells from that sample were used for TCR beta sequencing. The Qiagen DNeasy Blood Extraction Kit was used to extract genomic DNA from the blood cell samples. The library was produced with the immunoSEQ multiplex PCR assay. For the multiplex PCR, a mixture combining 60 forward primers for TCR Vbeta segments and 13 reverse primers for TCR Jbeta segments was used. Amplification of the CDR3 region of rearranged TCR beta genes was performed with a multiplex PCR assay on genomic DNA. Amplified TCR beta libraries were sequenced as 87-base-pair reads on the Illumina HiSeq System. In the authors' own workflow: Across the 670 or so repertoires, a later analysis counted some 80 million unique TCR beta chains, roughly 11 million of which were shared by at least two donors. Raw reads were error-corrected and collapsed into unique sequences by a nearest-neighbor algorithm in which closely related sequences were merged to remove PCR and sequencing errors. Alignment of CDR3 sequences to IMGT reference sequences was used to assign V, D and J gene segments. For a sequence to be retained, a match of at least six nucleotides to both a V gene segment and a J gene segment was required. A rearrangement counted as productive if the CDR3 had no stop codons and remained in frame with V and J, and every other rearrangement counted as non-productive. Following IMGT convention, CDR3 was defined as the stretch from the second conserved V-encoded cysteine to the conserved J-encoded phenylalanine. In an earlier analysis of approximately 500 of the donors, sequences lacking an unambiguous match to a single V gene segment were excluded. In an earlier analysis of several hundred of the donors, V segments were called functional above 56.7% productive rearrangements and were called segregating when the between-donor standard deviation exceeded 5%. To diagnose cytomegalovirus status from the catalog of TCR beta chain sequences, a statistical classification framework was built. A later analysis assigned V and J genes by comparing TCR nucleotide sequences with IMGT/GENE-DB human TR gene sequences. The TCRdist pipeline was used in a later analysis to assign CDR3 sequences and most-parsimonious VDJ recombination scenarios. A later analysis defined each TCR beta chain by its CDR3 amino acid sequence plus V-gene family, and excluded reads lacking a unique V-gene family. To address suspected cross-contamination and a sequencing artifact, a later analysis removed around 600 highly shared, low-generation-probability nucleotide sequences. In a later analysis, a clonal expansion index for each public chain was calculated from normalized within-repertoire ranks of inferred template counts. A later analysis computed generation probabilities with a VDJ recombination model fitted to out-of-frame rearrangements, and checked the results against IGoR. In a later analysis, hypergeometric tests were used to score TCR-TCR, TCR-HLA and TCR-CMV co-occurrence, with a repertoire-size bias correction applied to TCR pairs. To estimate false discovery rates, a later analysis permuted the HLA or CMV assignments 20 times. In a later analysis, co-occurring TCRs were grouped with DBSCAN, and TCRdist sequence similarity was added when clustering was performed within HLA-allele-positive subsets. Co-occurrence clustering excluded repertoires with fewer than 30,000 or more than 120,000 public chains, plus five with anomalous nucleotide sharing. TCRdb mirrors the immuneACCESS table, restricted to in-frame sequences. Some clones are absent from its copies; in checked studies, under half trace to an unresolved V gene, and the reason for the others is unknown. That table is the source of V, J and clone size, and D and trimming were worked out from the DNA. Present in this sample are about 140,000 clones, roughly 84% of which were seen just once. The top ten constitute approximately 2.7% of the sample.

With respect to this clone: The specificity of this receptor is unknown. No much larger clone is present one base from it, and per-base qualities are unavailable.

Broad study findings and their caveats: When HLA alleles, especially DR and DQ, strongly co-occurred, TCR associations were difficult to assign to individual alleles. Immune exposure information for the cohort was limited to CMV serostatus. A further reported finding was that TCR beta sequences accurately predicted the HLA-A and HLA-B alleles for most subjects in the first cohort. Roughly uniform sequencing depth across donors was assumed in presence/absence analyses, although this assumption may not hold. The classifier was reported to diagnose cytomegalovirus status with high specificity and sensitivity in both the original cohort and the validation cohort. A later genetic analysis reported fewer N-insertions in productive TCRs among donors in an Asian-associated ancestry cluster than the roughly 690-donor mean. Specific HLA alleles were associated with over 15,000 TCR beta sequences at a false discovery rate of 0.05 in a later analysis. Over 15 rarely observed V segments, including chromosome 9 orphons, were excluded from the earlier analysis of approximately 500 of the donors because counts were too low. Across donors, most TCR sequences were observed very rarely, whereas some public TCRs were present in many individuals. In a later genetic analysis, a missense DCLRE1C variant was associated with V-gene and J-gene trimming of TCR beta chains, and the association was replicated in an independent cohort. In vitro tests confirmed that a few of the cytomegalovirus-associated TCR beta chains recognize cytomegalovirus antigens. A later analysis found that TCR association rates varied across HLA loci, with DRB1 alleles showing the most associated TCRs and HLA-C alleles the fewest. A cluster of highly shared sequence variants was judged likely to be a technical artifact of the sequencing pipeline. Linkage disequilibrium might explain the correlated functional status among segregating V segments, but an unknown experimental factor could not be ruled out. In an earlier analysis of 450 to 750 of the donors, most TCR beta V segments appeared in productive rearrangements about 90% or about 30% of the time, broadly matching IMGT annotations. Some IMGT-functional V segments, including TRBV6-2 and TRBV6-3, could not be told apart with the 87-base-pair reads, so those segments were excluded. The authors suggested that the approach could potentially be generalized to other disease states and immunological phenotypes. In a later analysis, several top co-occurrence clusters were reported to appear linked to parvovirus B19, influenza, CMV and Epstein-Barr virus. The study gave a list of under 200 TCR beta chains associated with cytomegalovirus. Because HLA typing was unavailable for some donors at each locus, only the typed subset was used in association tests. In a later analysis, HLA-associated TCR beta chains showed more clonal expansion and lower generation probabilities than non-associated chains that were equally common. A later analysis found that most CMV-associated TCR beta chains appeared HLA-restricted, with HLA associations seemingly driven largely by CMV exposure. The cohort was sequenced for TCR beta chains only, and without alpha or paired-chain data the features that could be detected were limited.

Relative to germline, V is missing 4 bases and J is missing 7 bases, with 6 bases of the junction outside any gene match. The CDR3 holds 15 amino acids from the cysteine to the phenylalanine. The only DNA kept is the CDR3, 45 bases in frame from the first base. CDR1 and CDR2 were assigned from the germline V gene as MNHNS and SASEGT. This sequence was found in a boy younger than 10 in good health and CMV-seronegative. Sequencing was performed on PBMCs. The chain employs TRBV6-1 and TRBJ2-1; TRBD2 agrees with 11 junctional bases. CDR3 reads: CASSGGASGRNEQFF. The sequence in DNA is TGTGCCAGCAGTGGAGGGGCTAGCGGGAGGAATGAGCAGTTCTTC.